The source of this T cell receptor beta chain is a study of blood T cell repertoires in COVID-19. Seattle-derived patients entered the study during active infection and were followed longitudinally. This clone was detected a few times. Assay: immunoSEQ multiplex PCR; the TCRdb copy retains only in-frame clones and omits some. The sample holds 160,000 or so clones, just under 90% seen once. V lost 3 bases and J lost 1; bases outside the gene matches: 8. There are 18 residues in the CDR3. CDR1 and CDR2 (germline): MGHRA, YSYEKL. This TCR came from a woman aged 65 to 85 with COVID-19, enrolled during active disease. Sample: peripheral blood. The V gene is TRBV4-1, the J gene TRBJ2-7; 14 positions agree with TRBD2. CDR3: CASSHPPGLAGVSYEQYF. The DNA for the CDR3 is TGCGCCAGCAGCCACCCGCCGGGACTAGCGGGGGTTTCCTACGAGCAGTACTTC.